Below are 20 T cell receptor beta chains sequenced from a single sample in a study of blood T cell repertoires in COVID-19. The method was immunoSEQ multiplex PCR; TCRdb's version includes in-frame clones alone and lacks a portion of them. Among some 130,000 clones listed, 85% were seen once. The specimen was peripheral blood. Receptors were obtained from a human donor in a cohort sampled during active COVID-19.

The CDR3 nucleotides read TGTGCCAGCAGCTTGGGGGGCAGGGTCGGAGAAAAACTGTTTTTT. It encodes CASSLGGRVGEKLFF. V is TRBV5-4 and J is TRBJ1-4, with a weak D call TRBD1 (5 bases). The V end lost 0 bases, the J end lost 8 bases, and 14 bases lay between the germline ends. The CDR3 length is 15 residues. Germline CDR1 is SGHNT and CDR2 is YYREEE (reference sequence).

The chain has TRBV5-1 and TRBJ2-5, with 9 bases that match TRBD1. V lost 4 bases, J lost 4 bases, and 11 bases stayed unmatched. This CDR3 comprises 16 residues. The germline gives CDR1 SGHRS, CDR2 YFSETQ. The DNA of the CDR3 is TGCGCCAGCAGCCTGGGACAGGGTGTTTTTGGAGAGACCCAGTACTTC. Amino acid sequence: CASSLGQGVFGETQYF.

CDR3 nucleotides: TGTGCCAGCAGCCTTAATCTAGGGAGCTCCTATAATTCACCCCTCCACTTT. This codes for CASSLNLGSSYNSPLHF. The chain recombines TRBV7-8 with TRBJ1-6; D call uncertain. This CDR3 contains 17 residues. V gave up 5 bases and J gave up 0 bases, with 14 bases separating them. CDR1 is SGHVS, CDR2 FQNEAQ, per germline.

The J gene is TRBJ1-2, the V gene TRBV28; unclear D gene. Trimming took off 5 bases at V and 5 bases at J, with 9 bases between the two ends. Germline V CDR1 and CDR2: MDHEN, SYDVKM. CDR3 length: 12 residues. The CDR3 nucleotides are TGTGCCAGCAGTGTAGGACTATATGGCTACACCTTC. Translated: CASSVGLYGYTF.

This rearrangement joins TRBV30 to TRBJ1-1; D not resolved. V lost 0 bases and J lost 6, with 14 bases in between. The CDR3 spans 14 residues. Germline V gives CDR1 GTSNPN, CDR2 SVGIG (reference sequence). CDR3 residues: CAWSVIYSGSEAFF. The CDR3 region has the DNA TGTGCCTGGAGTGTCATATATTCGGGTTCTGAAGCTTTCTTT.

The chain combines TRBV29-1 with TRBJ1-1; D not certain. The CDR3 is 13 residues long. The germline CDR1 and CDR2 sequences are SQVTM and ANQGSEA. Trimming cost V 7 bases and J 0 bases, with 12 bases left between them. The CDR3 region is CSALANMNTEAFF. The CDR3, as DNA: TGCAGCGCACTAGCTAATATGAACACTGAAGCTTTCTTT.

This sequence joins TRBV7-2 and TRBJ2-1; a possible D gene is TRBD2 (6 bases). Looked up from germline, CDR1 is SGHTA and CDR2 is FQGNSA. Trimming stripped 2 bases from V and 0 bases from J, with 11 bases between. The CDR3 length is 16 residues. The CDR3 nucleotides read TGTGCCAGCAGCTTAAAGCAGGGAGGCTCCTACAATGAGCAGTTCTTC. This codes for CASSLKQGGSYNEQFF.

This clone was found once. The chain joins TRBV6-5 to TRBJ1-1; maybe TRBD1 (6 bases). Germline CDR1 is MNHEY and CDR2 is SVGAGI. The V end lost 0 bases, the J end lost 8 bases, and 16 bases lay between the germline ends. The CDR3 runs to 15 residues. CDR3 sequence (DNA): TGTGCCAGCAGTTACTCGGGCAGGGGCTCCCCAGAAGCTTTCTTT. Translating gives CASSYSGRGSPEAFF.

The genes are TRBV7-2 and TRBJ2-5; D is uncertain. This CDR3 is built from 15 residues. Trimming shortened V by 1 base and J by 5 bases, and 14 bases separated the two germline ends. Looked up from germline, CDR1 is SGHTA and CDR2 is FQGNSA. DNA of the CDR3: TGTGCCAGCAGCTTAGATCTCCCGCCTCGGGAGACCCAGTACTTC. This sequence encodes CASSLDLPPRETQYF.

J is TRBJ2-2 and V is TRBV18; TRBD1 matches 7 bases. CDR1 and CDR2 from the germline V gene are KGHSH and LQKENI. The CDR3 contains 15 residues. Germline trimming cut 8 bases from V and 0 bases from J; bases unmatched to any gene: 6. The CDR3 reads CASPRDRTNTGELFF. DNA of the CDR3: TGTGCCAGCCCCCGGGACAGAACGAACACCGGGGAGCTGTTTTTT.

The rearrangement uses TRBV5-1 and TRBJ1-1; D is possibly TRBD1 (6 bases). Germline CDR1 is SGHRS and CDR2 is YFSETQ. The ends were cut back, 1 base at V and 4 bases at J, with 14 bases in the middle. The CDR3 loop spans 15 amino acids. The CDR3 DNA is TGCGCCAGCAGCTTGAAGACAGGCGGGTTCACTGAAGCTTTCTTT. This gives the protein CASSLKTGGFTEAFF.

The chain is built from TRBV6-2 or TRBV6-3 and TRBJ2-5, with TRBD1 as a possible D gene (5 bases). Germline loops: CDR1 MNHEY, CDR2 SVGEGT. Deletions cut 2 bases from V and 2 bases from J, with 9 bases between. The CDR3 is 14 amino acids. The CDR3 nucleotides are TGTGCCAGCAGTTACGGGGCAGGGCAAGAGACCCAGTACTTC. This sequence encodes CASSYGAGQETQYF.

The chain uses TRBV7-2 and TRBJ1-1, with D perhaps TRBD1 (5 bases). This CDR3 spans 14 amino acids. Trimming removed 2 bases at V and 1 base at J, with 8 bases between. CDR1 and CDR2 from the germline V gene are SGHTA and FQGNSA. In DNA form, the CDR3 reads TGTGCCAGCAGCTTAAAGGGGCAGAACACTGAAGCTTTCTTT. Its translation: CASSLKGQNTEAFF.

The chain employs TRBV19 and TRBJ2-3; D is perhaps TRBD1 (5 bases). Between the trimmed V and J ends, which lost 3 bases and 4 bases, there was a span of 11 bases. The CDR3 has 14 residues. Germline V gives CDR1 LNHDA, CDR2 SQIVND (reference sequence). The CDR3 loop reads CASSISQGADTQYF. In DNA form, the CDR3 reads TGTGCCAGTAGTATCAGTCAAGGGGCAGATACGCAGTATTTT. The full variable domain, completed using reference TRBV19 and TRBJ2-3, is DGGITQSPKYLFRKEGQNVTLSCEQNLNHDAMYWYRQDPGQGLRLIYYSQIVNDFQKGDIAEGYSVSREKKESFPLTVTSAQKNPTAFYLCASSISQGADTQYFGPGTRLTVL.

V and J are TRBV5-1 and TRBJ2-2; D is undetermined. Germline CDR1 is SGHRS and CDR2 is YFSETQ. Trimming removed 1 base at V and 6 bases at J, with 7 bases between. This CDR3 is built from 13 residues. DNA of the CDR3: TGCGCCAGCAGCTTGACTTCCGCCGGGGAGCTGTTTTTT. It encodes CASSLTSAGELFF.

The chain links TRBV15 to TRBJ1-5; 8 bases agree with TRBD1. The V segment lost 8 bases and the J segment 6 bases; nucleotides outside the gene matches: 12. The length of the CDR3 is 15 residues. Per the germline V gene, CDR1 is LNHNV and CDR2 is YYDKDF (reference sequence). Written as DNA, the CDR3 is TGTGCCACCCGGGAAGAGGACAGGGCGCCTCAGCCCCAGCATTTT. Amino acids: CATREEDRAPQPQHF.

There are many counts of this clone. CDR3 sequence reads: CASSEAWGGQDEQFF. The CDR3 DNA follows: TGCGCCAGCAGTGAGGCCTGGGGAGGGCAAGATGAGCAGTTCTTC. This chain connects TRBV10-1 to TRBJ2-1, with 7 bases fitting TRBD2. There are 15 residues in the CDR3. Germline trimming cut 2 bases from V and 8 bases from J; bases unmatched to any gene: 9. The germline V gene has CDR1 WNHNN and CDR2 SYGVQD (reference sequence).

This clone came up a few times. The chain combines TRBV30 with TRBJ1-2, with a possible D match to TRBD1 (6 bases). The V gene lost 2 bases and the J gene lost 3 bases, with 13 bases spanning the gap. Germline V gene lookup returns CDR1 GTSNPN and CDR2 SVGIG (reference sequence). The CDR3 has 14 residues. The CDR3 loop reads CAWSLGPGDYGYTF. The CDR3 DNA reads TGTGCCTGGAGTCTAGGGCCAGGGGACTATGGCTACACCTTC.

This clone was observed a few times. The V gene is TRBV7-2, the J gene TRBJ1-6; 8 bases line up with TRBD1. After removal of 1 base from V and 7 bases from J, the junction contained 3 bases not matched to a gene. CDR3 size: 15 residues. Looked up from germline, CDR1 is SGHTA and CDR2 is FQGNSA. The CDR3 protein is CASSLGQGRNSPLHF. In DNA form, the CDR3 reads TGTGCCAGCAGCTTAGGACAGGGGCGCAATTCACCCCTCCACTTT.

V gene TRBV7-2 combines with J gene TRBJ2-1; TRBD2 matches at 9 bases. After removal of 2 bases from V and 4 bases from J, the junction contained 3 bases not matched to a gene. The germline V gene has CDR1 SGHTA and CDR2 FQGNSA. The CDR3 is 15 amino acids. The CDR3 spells CASSLSAGGYNEQFF. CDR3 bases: TGTGCCAGCAGCTTATCGGCGGGGGGGTACAATGAGCAGTTCTTC.